These T cell receptor beta chains were read from a single sample in a study of cytomegalovirus exposure and HLA in healthy donors. The method was immunoSEQ multiplex PCR; TCRdb's version includes in-frame clones alone and lacks a portion of them. This sample has about 150,000 clones, with over 70% found just once. The specimen was PBMCs. The receptors stem from a middle-aged woman in good health and CMV-seropositive. The CDR3 runs from the conserved cysteine through the conserved F or W. The order of the fields is clone size, J gene, V gene, D gene, CDR3 protein, CDR3 DNA. D genes are given only for firm matches. Clone size appears in some rows only: once, few, many, or a class for an expanded clone.

>.|TRBJ2-3|TRBV30|.
CAWSVQWNTQYF
TGTGCCTGGAGTGTACAGTGGAATACGCAGTATTTT
>few|TRBJ1-1|TRBV5-5|TRBD1
CASSSGQGKAFF
TGTGCCAGCAGCTCCGGACAGGGCAAAGCTTTCTTT
>.|TRBJ2-7|TRBV6-5|.
CASSSGGLYEQYF
TGTGCCAGCAGTTCAGGGGGGCTCTACGAGCAGTACTTC
>.|TRBJ1-1|TRBV2|TRBD1
CATDRGTEAFF
TGTGCCACCGACAGGGGCACTGAAGCTTTCTTT
>.|TRBJ1-1|TRBV6-6|TRBD1
CASRKQGMNTEAFF
TGTGCCAGCAGAAAACAGGGGATGAACACTGAAGCTTTCTTT
>.|TRBJ1-4|TRBV28|.
CASSVATGSTNEKLFF
TGTGCCAGCAGTGTGGCCACAGGGTCAACTAATGAAAAACTGTTTTTT
>.|TRBJ1-4|TRBV9|.
CASSVGWGEREKLFF
TGTGCCAGCAGCGTAGGTTGGGGCGAACGTGAAAAACTGTTTTTT
>.|TRBJ2-5|TRBV10-1|.
CASSESTGGRQETQYF
TGCGCCAGCAGTGAGTCGACTGGTGGCCGGCAAGAGACCCAGTACTTC
>.|TRBJ1-1|TRBV6-1|.
CASSPQGFNTEAFF
TGTGCCAGCAGTCCGCAGGGCTTTAACACTGAAGCTTTCTTT
>once|TRBJ2-3|TRBV6-5|TRBD1
CASSLQGSDTQYF
TGTGCCAGCAGTTTACAGGGGTCAGATACGCAGTATTTT
>few|TRBJ1-1|TRBV7-6|.
CASSPWGGRTEAFF
TGTGCCAGCAGCCCGTGGGGGGGTAGAACTGAAGCTTTCTTT
>.|TRBJ1-1|TRBV27|.
CASGPLRGALAFF
TGTGCCAGCGGCCCCCTTCGGGGGGCACTAGCTTTCTTT
>.|TRBJ1-3|TRBV9|.
CASSEGGWGNTIYF
TGTGCCAGCAGCGAGGGAGGGTGGGGAAACACCATATATTTT
>.|TRBJ2-1|TRBV5-4|TRBD1
CASSLVRGLGQFF
TGTGCCAGCAGCTTGGTGAGGGGGCTTGGGCAGTTCTTC
>.|TRBJ2-2|TRBV7-7|.
CASSLERQSTGELFF
TGTGCCAGCAGCTTAGAAAGACAGAGCACCGGGGAGCTGTTTTTT
>.|TRBJ1-1|TRBV11-3|TRBD1
CASSLTGKNTEAFF
TGTGCCAGCAGCTTGACAGGGAAGAACACTGAAGCTTTCTTT
>.|TRBJ1-3|TRBV30|TRBD1
CAWSAPGQGIGSGNTIYF
TGTGCCTGGAGTGCTCCCGGACAGGGAATTGGTTCTGGAAACACCATATATTTT
>.|TRBJ1-1|TRBV10-3|TRBD1
CAIKLDRVSTEAFF
TGTGCCATCAAACTCGACAGGGTCTCCACTGAAGCTTTCTTT
>.|TRBJ2-1|TRBV2|TRBD2
CASKIAGYNEQFF
TGTGCCAGCAAAATAGCGGGGTACAATGAGCAGTTCTTC
>.|TRBJ2-3|TRBV2|TRBD2
CASRPGLAADTQYF
TGTGCCAGCCGGCCAGGACTAGCGGCAGATACGCAGTATTTT
>.|TRBJ1-2|TRBV9|TRBD1
CASSGGGSRDYGYTF
TGTGCCAGCAGCGGAGGGGGCAGTAGGGACTATGGCTACACCTTC
>.|TRBJ2-6|TRBV6-5|.
CASSIQPSGANGLTF
TGTGCCAGCAGTATACAGCCCTCTGGGGCCAACGGCCTGACTTTC
>.|TRBJ1-4|TRBV16|TRBD1
CASSRDRSNEKLFF
TGTGCCAGCAGCCGGGACAGGTCTAATGAAAAACTGTTTTTT
>.|TRBJ1-1|TRBV19|.
CASSIQQSNTEAFF
TGTGCCAGTAGTATTCAACAGTCGAACACTGAAGCTTTCTTT
>.|TRBJ2-7|TRBV6-1|TRBD1
CASSARDRGVYEQYF
TGTGCCAGCAGTGCCCGGGACAGGGGAGTCTACGAGCAGTACTTC
>once|TRBJ2-2|TRBV6-1|TRBD2
CASSEAPAGGANTGELFF
TGTGCCAGCAGTGAAGCGCCAGCGGGGGGGGCGAACACCGGGGAGCTGTTTTTT
>.|TRBJ1-3|TRBV27|TRBD1
CASSSLRTGAGNTIYF
TGTGCCAGCAGTTCCCTCAGAACAGGGGCTGGAAACACCATATATTTT
>.|TRBJ1-3|TRBV5-6|TRBD1
CASSRRLITGAGNTIYF
TGTGCCAGCAGCCGCCGACTAATTACAGGGGCTGGAAACACCATATATTTT
>.|TRBJ2-5|TRBV30|.
CAWSREPQETQYF
TGTGCCTGGAGTAGAGAACCCCAAGAGACCCAGTACTTC